A single sample is the source of the 2 T cell receptor beta chains below, sequenced in a study of shared clonotypes between healthy human individuals. Sequencing was performed with immunoSEQ multiplex PCR; in TCRdb, only in-frame clones are kept and a portion is missing. Of around 1.1 million clones in the sample, approximately 80% were seen once. Source material: memory CD4+ T cells from PBMCs. Subset noted: CD45RA-negative fraction. Receptor source: a man younger than 35 in good health. Some clones in this sample may be carry-over from other donors' samples.

The V gene is TRBV5-4, the J gene TRBJ2-5, with D tentatively TRBD1 (5 bases). V lost 6 bases to trimming and J lost 2 bases, with 14 bases between them. This CDR3 is built from 14 residues. CDR1 SGHNT and CDR2 YYREEE come from the germline V gene (reference sequence). In nucleotides, the CDR3 is TGTGCCAGCACCCCAAGGGGCGGACAAGAGACCCAGTACTTC. It is translated as CASTPRGGQETQYF.

There are a few counts of this clone. The V call is TRBV5-5, the J call TRBJ1-2, with D uncertain. V dropped 4 bases and J dropped 4 bases, with 14 bases sitting between them. The CDR3 contains 14 residues. CDR1 is SGHKS and CDR2 is YYEKEE in the germline V gene (reference sequence). CDR3 nucleotides: TGTGCCAGCAGCCCAAGTCTTTCTGGCTATGGCTACACCTTC. It is translated as CASSPSLSGYGYTF.